This TCR beta chain was sequenced for a study of shared clonotypes between healthy human individuals. Background on the study: Ranging from 18 to 49 in age, donors were a couple of women and a few men. CD4 naive and memory got three plates each, CD8 naive two, CD8 memory one.

The CDR3 extends over 13 amino acids. Trimming pared 6 bases from V and 2 bases from J, leaving 8 bases between. Germline-derived CDR1 and CDR2 are MDHEN and SYDVKM. Measured with immunoSEQ multiplex PCR; TCRdb has only the in-frame clones, and not every one. Of under 2,500,000 clones in the sample, 95% were seen once. The sequenced sample consisted of naive CD4+ T cells sorted from blood. Subset specified: CD45RA+ positively selected. This rearrangement joins TRBV28 to TRBJ1-3, with a tentative D call TRBD1 (5 bases). The clonotype comes from a man aged 18-30 years in good health. CDR3 nucleotides: TGTGCCAGCAGATGGACAACTGGAAACACCATATATTTT. The encoded protein is CASRWTTGNTIYF.